This section outlines one T cell receptor (beta chain) sequence together with its context. Its antigen is unknown. This entry belongs to a study of T cell responses to AZD1222 COVID-19 vaccine. Study overall: Second doses at about 4 or about 12 weeks were pooled. Notes on the study in general: Only 5 or 6 people who got AZD1222 tested seropositive at baseline.

Germline values: CDR1 MNHEY, CDR2 SMNVEV (reference sequence). The CDR3 is 16 amino acids. The ends lost 3 bases at V and 3 bases at J; junction bases unmatched: 4. The repertoire was sequenced with immunoSEQ multiplex PCR; TCRdb's copy has only in-frame clones and lacks some. The repertoire holds about 140,000 clones, roughly 92% seen once, with about 5.5% in the top ten. The sequence was collected from an adult in good health. The rearrangement uses TRBV27 and TRBJ2-3; 12 bases match TRBD2. This sample comprised peripheral blood, obtained on day 0 of AZD1222 vaccination. CDR3 nucleotides: TGTGCCAGCAGTTTCCTAGCGGGAGGGCGAACAGATACGCAGTATTTT. It translates to CASSFLAGGRTDTQYF.